A single sample gave rise to the 13 T cell receptor beta chains below, sequenced in a study of blood T cell repertoires in COVID-19. Sequenced by immunoSEQ multiplex PCR; TCRdb stores in-frame clones only, minus some. Among tens of thousands of clones, about 80% were seen once, and the ten largest hold 15% to 20%. The sequenced material came from peripheral blood. These TCRs come from a man aged 70 or older who had recovered from COVID-19.

This chain uses TRBV7-9 with TRBJ2-1; TRBD2 aligns across 7 bases. V shed 7 bases, J shed 5 bases, and the junction held 5 bases outside the gene matches. The CDR3 totals 13 residues. CDR1 SEHNR and CDR2 FQNEAQ come from the germline V gene (reference sequence). DNA of the CDR3: TGTGCCAGCACCCACCGGGGGGACAATGAGCAGTTCTTC. It specifies CASTHRGDNEQFF. Complete variable domain (other parts from reference TRBV7-9 and TRBJ2-1): DTGVSQNPRHKITKRGQNVTFRCDPISEHNRLYWYRQTLGQGPEFLTYFQNEAQLEKSRLLSDRFSAERPKGSFSTLEIQRTEQGDSAMYLCASTHRGDNEQFFGPGTRLTVL.

The gene calls are TRBV10-3 and TRBJ1-3, with 7 nucleotides matching TRBD1. Per germline, CDR1 ENHRY and CDR2 SYGVKD. V lost 5 bases, J lost 3 bases, and 7 bases stayed unmatched. The CDR3 contains 15 residues. The CDR3, as DNA: TGTGCCATCAGTATCCAGGGGGATTTTGGAAACACCATATATTTT. It is translated as CAISIQGDFGNTIYF.

A remark on this clone: A read error is possible here, since a much larger clone lies one base away. The same CDR3 can be traced to other DNA sequences in this sample. The rearrangement links TRBV3-1 (or the pseudogene TRBV3-2) to TRBJ1-1; possibly TRBD1 for D (5 bases). CDR1 and CDR2 (germline): LGHDT, YNNKEL (reference sequence). The CDR3 is 13 amino acids. V gave up 1 base and J gave up 4 bases, with 7 bases separating them. CDR3 nucleotides: TGTGCCAGCAGCCAAGGGGGCAGCACTGAAGCTTTCTTT. Translating gives CASSQGGSTEAFF.

The gene calls are TRBV6-2 or TRBV6-3 and TRBJ2-7; 10 bases line up with TRBD1. The ends lost 6 bases at V and 7 bases at J; junction bases unmatched: 9. This CDR3 is built from 14 residues. In germline, CDR1 is MNHEY, CDR2 SVGEGT. This CDR3 is CASSHRDRGIEQYF. For the CDR3, the DNA is TGTGCCAGCAGCCACCGGGACAGGGGTATAGAGCAGTACTTC.

The rearrangement links TRBV7-3 to TRBJ2-3; D unclear. The CDR3 has 13 residues. Trimming left V 2 bases short and J 2 bases short, with 5 bases between. Germline loops: CDR1 SGHTA, CDR2 FQGTGA. The CDR3 reads CASSLSLTDTQYF. CDR3 nucleotides: TGTGCCAGCAGCTTATCCCTCACAGATACGCAGTATTTT.

The chain combines TRBV28 with TRBJ1-4, with TRBD1 as a possible D gene (5 bases). Deletions cut 7 bases from V and 2 bases from J, with 14 bases between. This CDR3 comprises 15 residues. Germline CDR1 reads MDHEN; CDR2 reads SYDVKM. As DNA, the CDR3 is TGTGCCAGCACCCCGGGGGATCGCACTAATGAAAAACTGTTTTTT. Amino acids: CASTPGDRTNEKLFF.

V and J are TRBV6-6 and TRBJ1-1; 10 bases are shared with TRBD1. The V segment lost 4 bases and the J segment 4 bases; nucleotides outside the gene matches: 9. CDR3 length equals 16 residues. Germline CDR1 is MNHNY and CDR2 is SVGAGI (reference sequence). CDR3 protein: CASSSRDRGTITEAFF. CDR3 nucleotide sequence: TGTGCCAGCAGTTCCAGGGACAGGGGTACGATCACTGAAGCTTTCTTT.

V and J are TRBV2 and TRBJ2-1, with D possibly matching TRBD1 (6 bases). Germline V gene data show CDR1 as SNHLY and CDR2 as FYNNEI. CDR3 length: 15 residues. The germline V and J ends were trimmed by 6 bases and 4 bases, with 16 bases remaining between them. The CDR3 region has the DNA TGTGCCAGCAGGTTACAGGGCGCGAGTTACAATGAGCAGTTCTTC. It encodes CASRLQGASYNEQFF. The variable domain in full, with the rest retrieved from reference TRBV2 and TRBJ2-1, is EPEVTQTPSHQVTQMGQEVILRCVPISNHLYFYWYRQILGQKVEFLVSFYNNEISEKSEIFDDQFSVERPDGSNFTLKIRSTKLEDSAMYFCASRLQGASYNEQFFGPGTRLTVL.

CDR3 amino acids: CASSFGQVGEPLHF. CDR3 in DNA: TGTGCCAGCAGCTTCGGACAGGTTGGGGAACCCCTCCACTTT. The rearrangement links TRBV7-2 to TRBJ1-6, with TRBD1 matching over 7 bases. The CDR3 loop spans 14 amino acids. The ends lost 3 bases at V and 12 bases at J; junction bases unmatched: 8. Germline V gene sequence: CDR1 SGHTA, CDR2 FQGNSA.

This rearrangement joins TRBV18 to TRBJ2-6, with no clear D. This CDR3 contains 13 residues. CDR1 KGHSH and CDR2 LQKENI come from the germline V gene. V was clipped by 6 bases and J by 4 bases, with 7 bases between them. CDR3 region: CASSEQGANVLTF. In DNA, the CDR3 is TGTGCCAGCTCTGAACAGGGGGCCAACGTCCTGACTTTC.

The V gene is TRBV7-7, the J gene TRBJ2-2; D gene ambiguous. Germline CDR1 and CDR2: SSHAT and FNYEAQ (reference sequence). The CDR3 spans 13 residues. Trimming left V 5 bases short and J 4 bases short, with 8 bases between. The CDR3 DNA reads TGTGCCAGCAGCCCTTACAGCACCGGGGAGCTGTTTTTT. It specifies CASSPYSTGELFF.

The chain has TRBV21-1 and TRBJ1-2. TRBV21-1 has pseudogene status. The CDR3 length is 18 residues. The CDR3 sequence is CASSKWRVGDSRVYGYTF. CDR3 DNA: TGTGCCAGCAGCAAATGGAGGGTGGGCGACAGTAGGGTCTATGGCTACACCTTC.

The chain is built from TRBV28 and TRBJ2-7; maybe TRBD1 (6 bases). This CDR3 comprises 15 residues. In germline, CDR1 is MDHEN, CDR2 SYDVKM. V gave up 5 bases and J gave up 3 bases, with 17 bases separating them. This CDR3 is CASSATGKRNYEQYF. CDR3 nucleotides: TGTGCCAGCAGTGCGACAGGAAAACGAAACTACGAGCAGTACTTC.